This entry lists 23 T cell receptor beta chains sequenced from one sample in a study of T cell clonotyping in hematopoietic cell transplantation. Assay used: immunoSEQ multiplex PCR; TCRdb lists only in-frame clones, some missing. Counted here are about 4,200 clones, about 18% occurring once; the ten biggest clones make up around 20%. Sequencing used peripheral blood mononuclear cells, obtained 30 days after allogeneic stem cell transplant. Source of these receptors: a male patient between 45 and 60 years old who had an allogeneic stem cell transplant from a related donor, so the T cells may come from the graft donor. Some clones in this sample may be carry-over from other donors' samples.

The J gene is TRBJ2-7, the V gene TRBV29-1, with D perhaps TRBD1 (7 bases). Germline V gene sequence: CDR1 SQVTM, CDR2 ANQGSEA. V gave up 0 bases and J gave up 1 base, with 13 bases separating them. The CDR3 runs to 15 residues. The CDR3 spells CSVEDWQGGSYEQYF. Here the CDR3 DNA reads TGCAGCGTTGAAGATTGGCAGGGGGGTTCCTACGAGCAGTACTTC.

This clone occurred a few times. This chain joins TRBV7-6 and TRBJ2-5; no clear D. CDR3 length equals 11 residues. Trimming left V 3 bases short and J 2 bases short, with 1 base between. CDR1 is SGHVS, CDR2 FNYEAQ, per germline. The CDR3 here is CASSFQETQYF. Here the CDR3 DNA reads TGTGCCAGCAGCTTTCAAGAGACCCAGTACTTC.

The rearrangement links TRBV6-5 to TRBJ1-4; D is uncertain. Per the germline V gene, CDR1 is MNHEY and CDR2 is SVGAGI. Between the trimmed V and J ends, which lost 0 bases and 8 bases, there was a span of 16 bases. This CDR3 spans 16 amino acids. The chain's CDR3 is CASSYSMATNLEKLFF. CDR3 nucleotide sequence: TGTGCCAGCAGTTACTCGATGGCCACAAACTTAGAAAAACTGTTTTTT.

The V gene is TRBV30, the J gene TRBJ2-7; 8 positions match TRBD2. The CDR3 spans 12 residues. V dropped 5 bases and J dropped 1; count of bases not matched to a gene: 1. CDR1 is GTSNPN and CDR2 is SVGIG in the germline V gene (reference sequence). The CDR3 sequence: CAWERGSYEQYF. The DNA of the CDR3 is TGTGCCTGGGAGCGGGGGTCCTACGAGCAGTACTTC. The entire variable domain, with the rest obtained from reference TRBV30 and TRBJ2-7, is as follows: SQTIHQWPATLVQPVGSPLSLECTVEGTSNPNLYWYRQAAGRGLQLLFYSVGIGQISSEVPQNLSASRPQDRQFILSSKKLLLSDSGFYLCAWERGSYEQYFGPGTRLTVT.

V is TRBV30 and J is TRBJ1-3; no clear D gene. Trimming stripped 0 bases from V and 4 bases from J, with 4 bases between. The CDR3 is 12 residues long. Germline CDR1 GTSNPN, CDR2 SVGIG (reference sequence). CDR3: CAWSVRGNTIYF. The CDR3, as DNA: TGTGCCTGGAGTGTACGGGGAAACACCATATATTTT.

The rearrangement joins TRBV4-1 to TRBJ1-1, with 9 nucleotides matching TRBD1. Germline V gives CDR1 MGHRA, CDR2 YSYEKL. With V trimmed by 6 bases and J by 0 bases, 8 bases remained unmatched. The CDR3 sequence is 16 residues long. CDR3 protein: CASRGTGMGMNTEAFF. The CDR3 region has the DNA TGCGCCAGCAGGGGGACAGGGATGGGGATGAACACTGAAGCTTTCTTT.

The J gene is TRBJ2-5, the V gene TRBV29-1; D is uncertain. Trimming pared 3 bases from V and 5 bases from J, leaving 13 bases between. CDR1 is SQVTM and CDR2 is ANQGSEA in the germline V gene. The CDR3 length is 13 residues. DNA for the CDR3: TGCAGCGTTGATATTGGGGTGGGGGAGACCCAGTACTTC. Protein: CSVDIGVGETQYF.

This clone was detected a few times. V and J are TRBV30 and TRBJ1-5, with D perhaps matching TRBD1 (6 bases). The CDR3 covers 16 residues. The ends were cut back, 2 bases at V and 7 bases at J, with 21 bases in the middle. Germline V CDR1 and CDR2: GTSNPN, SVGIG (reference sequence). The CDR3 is CAWSLVGAYRPQPQHF. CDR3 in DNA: TGTGCCTGGAGTTTGGTGGGGGCCTACCGGCCCCAGCCCCAGCATTTT.

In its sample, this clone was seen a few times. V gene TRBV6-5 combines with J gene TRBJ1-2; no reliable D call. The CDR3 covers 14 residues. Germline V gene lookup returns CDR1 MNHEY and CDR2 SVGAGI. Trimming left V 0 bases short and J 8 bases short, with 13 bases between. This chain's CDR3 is CASSYSNGLRGYTF. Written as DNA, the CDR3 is TGTGCCAGCAGTTACTCGAATGGGCTGAGGGGCTACACCTTC.

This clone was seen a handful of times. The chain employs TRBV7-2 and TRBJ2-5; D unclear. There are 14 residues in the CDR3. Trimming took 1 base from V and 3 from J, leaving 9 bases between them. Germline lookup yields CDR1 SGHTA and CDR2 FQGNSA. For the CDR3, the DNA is TGTGCCAGCAGCTTAGTGCATGGGGAAGAGACCCAGTACTTC. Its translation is CASSLVHGEETQYF.

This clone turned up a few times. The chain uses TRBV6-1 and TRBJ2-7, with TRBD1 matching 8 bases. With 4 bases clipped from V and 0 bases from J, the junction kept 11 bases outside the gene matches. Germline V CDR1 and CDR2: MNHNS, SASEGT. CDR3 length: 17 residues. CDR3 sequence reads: CASSAGQATMSSYEQYF. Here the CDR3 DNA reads TGTGCCAGCAGTGCGGGACAGGCAACAATGAGCTCCTACGAGCAGTACTTC.

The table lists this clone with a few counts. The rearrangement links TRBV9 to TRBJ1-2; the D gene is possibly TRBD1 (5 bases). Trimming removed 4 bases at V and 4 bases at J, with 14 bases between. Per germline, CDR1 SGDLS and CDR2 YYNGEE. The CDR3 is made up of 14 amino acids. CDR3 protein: CASSFASGSYGYTF. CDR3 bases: TGTGCCAGCAGCTTTGCCTCAGGGTCCTATGGCTACACCTTC.

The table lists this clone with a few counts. The CDR3 protein is CASRPTGGSGNTIYF. The DNA for the CDR3 is TGTGCCAGCAGACCTACAGGGGGCTCTGGAAACACCATATATTTT. The chain has TRBV6-5 and TRBJ1-3; 8 positions agree with TRBD1. Trimming at V came to 6 bases and at J to 0 bases, leaving 4 bases not matched to a gene. The CDR3 runs to 15 residues. Germline lookup yields CDR1 MNHEY and CDR2 SVGAGI.

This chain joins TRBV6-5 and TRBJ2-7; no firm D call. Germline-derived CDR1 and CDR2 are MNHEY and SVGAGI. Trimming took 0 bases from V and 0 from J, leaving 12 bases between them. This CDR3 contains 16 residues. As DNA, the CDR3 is TGTGCCAGCAGTTACTCGGCAGCCAGGAGCTCCTACGAGCAGTACTTC. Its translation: CASSYSAARSSYEQYF.

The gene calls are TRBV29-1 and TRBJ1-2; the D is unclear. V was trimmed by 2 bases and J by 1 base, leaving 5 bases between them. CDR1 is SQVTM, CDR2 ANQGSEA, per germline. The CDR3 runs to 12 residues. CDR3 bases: TGCAGCGTTGAAATCTTTAACTATGGCTACACCTTC. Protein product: CSVEIFNYGYTF.

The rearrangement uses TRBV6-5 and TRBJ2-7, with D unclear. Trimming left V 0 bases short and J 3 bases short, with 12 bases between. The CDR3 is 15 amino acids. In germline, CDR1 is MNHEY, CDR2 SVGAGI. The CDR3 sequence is CASSYSDGKGYEQYF. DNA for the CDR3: TGTGCCAGCAGTTACTCGGACGGAAAAGGCTACGAGCAGTACTTC.

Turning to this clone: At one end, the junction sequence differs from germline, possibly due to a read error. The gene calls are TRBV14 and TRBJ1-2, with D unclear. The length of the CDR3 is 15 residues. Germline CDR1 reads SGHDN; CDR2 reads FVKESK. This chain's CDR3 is CASSPFRLSMAPILF. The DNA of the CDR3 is TGTGCCAGCAGCCCATTCAGACTGAGTATGGCCCCAATACTGTTC.

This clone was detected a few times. The CDR3 sequence: CAWSGRNKETQYF. Here the CDR3 DNA reads TGTGCCTGGAGCGGGAGGAATAAGGAGACCCAGTACTTC. J is TRBJ2-5 and V is TRBV30, with TRBD2 identical over 7 bases. V lost 3 bases, J lost 5 bases, and 6 bases stayed unmatched. The germline CDR1 and CDR2 sequences are GTSNPN and SVGIG (reference sequence). CDR3 size: 13 residues. The complete variable domain, with remaining parts taken from reference TRBV30 and TRBJ2-5, reads SQTIHQWPATLVQPVGSPLSLECTVEGTSNPNLYWYRQAAGRGLQLLFYSVGIGQISSEVPQNLSASRPQDRQFILSSKKLLLSDSGFYLCAWSGRNKETQYFGPGTRLLVL.

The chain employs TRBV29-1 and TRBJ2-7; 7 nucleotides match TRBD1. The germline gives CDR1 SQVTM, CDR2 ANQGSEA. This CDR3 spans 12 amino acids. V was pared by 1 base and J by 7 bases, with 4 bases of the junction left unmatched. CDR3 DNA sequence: TGCAGCGTTGAAGCGACAGGGTGGGAGCAGTACTTC. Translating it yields CSVEATGWEQYF.

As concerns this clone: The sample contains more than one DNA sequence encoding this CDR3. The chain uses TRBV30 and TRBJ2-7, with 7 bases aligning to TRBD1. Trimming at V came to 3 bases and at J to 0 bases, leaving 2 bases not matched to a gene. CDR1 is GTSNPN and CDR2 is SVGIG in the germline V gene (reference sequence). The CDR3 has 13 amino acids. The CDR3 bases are TGTGCCTGGAGCCGGGACAGCTCCTACGAGCAGTACTTC. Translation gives CAWSRDSSYEQYF.

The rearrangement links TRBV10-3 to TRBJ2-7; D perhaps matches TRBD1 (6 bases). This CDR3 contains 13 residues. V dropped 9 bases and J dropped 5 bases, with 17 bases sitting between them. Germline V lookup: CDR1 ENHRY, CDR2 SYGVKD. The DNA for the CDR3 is TGTGCCATACAGGGAGTTCGTTCTAACGAGCAGTACTTC. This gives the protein CAIQGVRSNEQYF.

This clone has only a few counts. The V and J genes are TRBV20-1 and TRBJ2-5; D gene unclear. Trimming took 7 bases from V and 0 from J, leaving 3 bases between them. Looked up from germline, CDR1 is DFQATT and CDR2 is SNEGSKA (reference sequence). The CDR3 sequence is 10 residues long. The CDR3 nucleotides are TGCAGTGGACACCAAGAGACCCAGTACTTC. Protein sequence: CSGHQETQYF.

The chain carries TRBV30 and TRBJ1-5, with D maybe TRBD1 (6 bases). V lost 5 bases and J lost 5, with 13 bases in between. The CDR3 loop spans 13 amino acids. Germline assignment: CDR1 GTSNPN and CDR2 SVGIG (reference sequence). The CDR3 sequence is CAWSDSPDQPQHF. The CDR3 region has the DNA TGTGCCTGGTCGGACAGCCCCGATCAGCCCCAGCATTTT.